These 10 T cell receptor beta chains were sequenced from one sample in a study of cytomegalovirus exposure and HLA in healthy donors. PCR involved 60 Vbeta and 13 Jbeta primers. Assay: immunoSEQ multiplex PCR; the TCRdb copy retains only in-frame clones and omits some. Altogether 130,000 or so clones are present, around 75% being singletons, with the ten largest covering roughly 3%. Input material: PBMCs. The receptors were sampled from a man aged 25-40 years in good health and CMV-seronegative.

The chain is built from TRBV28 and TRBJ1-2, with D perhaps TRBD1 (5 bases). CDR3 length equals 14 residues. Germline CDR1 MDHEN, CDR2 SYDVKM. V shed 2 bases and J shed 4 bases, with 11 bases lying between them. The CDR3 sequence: CASSLQGISYGYTF. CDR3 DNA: TGTGCCAGCAGTTTACAGGGTATCAGCTATGGCTACACCTTC.

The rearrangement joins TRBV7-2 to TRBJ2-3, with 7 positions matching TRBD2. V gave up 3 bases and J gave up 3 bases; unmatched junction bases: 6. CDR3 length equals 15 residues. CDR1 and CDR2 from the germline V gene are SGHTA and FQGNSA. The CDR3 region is CASSLASGGTDTQYF. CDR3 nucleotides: TGTGCCAGCAGCTTGGCTAGCGGTGGGACAGATACGCAGTATTTT.

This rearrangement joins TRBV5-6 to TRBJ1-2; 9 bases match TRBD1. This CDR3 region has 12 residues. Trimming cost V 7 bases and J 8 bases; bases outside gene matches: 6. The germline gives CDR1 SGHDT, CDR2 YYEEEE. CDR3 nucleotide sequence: TGTGCCAGCGGGGACAGGGTCGAGGGCTACACCTTC. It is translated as CASGDRVEGYTF.

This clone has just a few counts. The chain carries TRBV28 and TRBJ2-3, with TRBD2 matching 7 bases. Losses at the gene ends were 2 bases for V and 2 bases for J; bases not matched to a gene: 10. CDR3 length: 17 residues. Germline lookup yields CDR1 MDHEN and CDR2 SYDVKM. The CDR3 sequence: CASSLQEGGHLTDTQYF. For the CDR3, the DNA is TGTGCCAGCAGTTTACAAGAGGGAGGGCACCTCACAGATACGCAGTATTTT. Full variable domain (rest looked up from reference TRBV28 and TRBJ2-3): DVKVTQSSRYLVKRTGEKVFLECVQDMDHENMFWYRQDPGLGLRLIYFSYDVKMKEKGDIPEGYSVSREKKERFSLILESASTNQTSMYLCASSLQEGGHLTDTQYFGPGTRLTVL.

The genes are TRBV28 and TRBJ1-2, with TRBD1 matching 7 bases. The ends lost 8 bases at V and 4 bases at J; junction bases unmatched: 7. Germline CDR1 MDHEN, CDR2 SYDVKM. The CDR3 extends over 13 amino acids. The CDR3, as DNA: TGTGCCAGCGGGGAAACAGGGGTCTATGGCTACACCTTC. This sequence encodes CASGETGVYGYTF.

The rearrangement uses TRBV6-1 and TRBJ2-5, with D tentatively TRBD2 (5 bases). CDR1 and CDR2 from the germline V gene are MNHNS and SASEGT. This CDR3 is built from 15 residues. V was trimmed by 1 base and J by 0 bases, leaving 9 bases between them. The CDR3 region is CASSEVWEYQETQYF. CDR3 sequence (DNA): TGTGCCAGCAGTGAAGTGTGGGAGTACCAAGAGACCCAGTACTTC.

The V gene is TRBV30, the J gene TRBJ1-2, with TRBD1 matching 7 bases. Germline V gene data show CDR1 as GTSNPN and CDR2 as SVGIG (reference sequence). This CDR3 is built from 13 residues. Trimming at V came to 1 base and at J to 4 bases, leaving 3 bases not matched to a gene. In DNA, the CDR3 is TGTGCCTGGAGTGCGGGACAGATCTATGGCTACACCTTC. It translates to CAWSAGQIYGYTF.

The CDR3 bases are TGTGCCAGCAGCTTAGGGACAGGGGGCTACAATGAGCAGTTCTTC. As protein: CASSLGTGGYNEQFF. This chain uses TRBV11-3 with TRBJ2-1, with 10 positions matching TRBD1. The CDR3 is 15 amino acids. Germline loops: CDR1 SGHNT, CDR2 YENEEA. V shed 1 base, J shed 3 bases, and the junction held 0 bases outside the gene matches.

As DNA, the CDR3 is TGTGCCAGCAGTTTAGGGCCCGACAGTTCGATACCCCATTGGGCTTTCTTT. This encodes CASSLGPDSSIPHWAFF. The J gene is TRBJ1-1, the V gene TRBV27, with a tentative D call TRBD1 (5 bases). The CDR3 is 17 residues long. Looked up from germline, CDR1 is MNHEY and CDR2 is SMNVEV (reference sequence). The V end lost 2 bases, the J end lost 11 bases, and 27 bases lay between the germline ends.

The CDR3 nucleotides read TGTGCCAGCAGCTTAGGGTCCGGGAACACTGAAGCTTTCTTT. Translated: CASSLGSGNTEAFF. The genes are TRBV7-2 and TRBJ1-1; D ambiguous. V was clipped by 1 base and J by 1 base, with 7 bases between them. CDR1 and CDR2 (germline): SGHTA, FQGNSA. The CDR3 spans 14 residues.